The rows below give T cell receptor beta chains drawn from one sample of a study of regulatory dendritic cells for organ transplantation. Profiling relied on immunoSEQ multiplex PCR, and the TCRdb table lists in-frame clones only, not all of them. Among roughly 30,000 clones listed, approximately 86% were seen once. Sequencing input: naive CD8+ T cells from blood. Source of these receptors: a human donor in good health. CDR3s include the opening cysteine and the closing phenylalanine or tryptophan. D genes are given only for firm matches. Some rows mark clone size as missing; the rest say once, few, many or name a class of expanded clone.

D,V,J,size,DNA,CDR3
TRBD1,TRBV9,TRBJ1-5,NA,TGTGCCAGCAGCGTAGCGGGGACAGATGGTCAGCCCCAGCATTTT,CASSVAGTDGQPQHF
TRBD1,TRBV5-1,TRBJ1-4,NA,TGCGCCAGCAGCTCCCGAGGGGACAGGGAAGGCGAAAAACTGTTTTTT,CASSSRGDREGEKLFF
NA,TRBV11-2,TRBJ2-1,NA,TGTGCCAGCAGCTCCCATCTCCGAGGGTACAATGAGCAGTTCTTC,CASSSHLRGYNEQFF
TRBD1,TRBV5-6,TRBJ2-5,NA,TGTGCCAGCAGCCTAAACAGGGGGGAGACCCAGTACTTC,CASSLNRGETQYF
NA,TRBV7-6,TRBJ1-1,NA,TGTGCCAGCAGTCCTACCTTTGACCAGGCTGTAGCTTTCTTT,CASSPTFDQAVAFF
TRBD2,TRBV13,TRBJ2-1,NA,TGTGCCAGCAGCTTCGAGCGGGGGAATGCCTACAATGAGCAGTTCTTC,CASSFERGNAYNEQFF
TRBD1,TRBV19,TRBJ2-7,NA,TGTGCCAGTAGCCCCGGGACAGTCGAGCAGTACTTC,CASSPGTVEQYF
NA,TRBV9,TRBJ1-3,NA,TGTGCCAGCAGCGTAGTGGCAGGAGGTGGAAACACCATATATTTT,CASSVVAGGGNTIYF
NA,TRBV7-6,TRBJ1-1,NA,TGTGCCAGCAGCGCTGGCAGGGGAAGGAACACTGAAGCTTTCTTT,CASSAGRGRNTEAFF
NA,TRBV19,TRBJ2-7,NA,TGTGCCAGTAGTATCCCAGGGCGAGCCTACGAGCAGTACTTC,CASSIPGRAYEQYF
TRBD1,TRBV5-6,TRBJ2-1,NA,TGTGCCAGCAGCTTTGGACAGGGGGCTTTAAATGAGCAGTTCTTC,CASSFGQGALNEQFF
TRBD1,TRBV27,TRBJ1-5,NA,TGTGCCAGCAGTGTGTTGGGACAGGGAGCGAATCAGCCCCAGCATTTT,CASSVLGQGANQPQHF
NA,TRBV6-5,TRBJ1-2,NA,TGTGCCAGCAGTTACTCGAGCGCGGAAGGCTACACCTTC,CASSYSSAEGYTF
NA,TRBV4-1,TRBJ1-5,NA,TGCGCCAGCAAGGCAGGGGAAGTGAGCAATCAGCCCCAGCATTTT,CASKAGEVSNQPQHF
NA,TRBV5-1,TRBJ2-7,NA,TGCGCCAGCAGCGTGGGGCAGTCCTACGAGCAGTACTTC,CASSVGQSYEQYF
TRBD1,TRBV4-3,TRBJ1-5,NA,TGCGCCAGCAGCCAAGATGAGGGGGCCGGTCAGCCCCAGCATTTT,CASSQDEGAGQPQHF
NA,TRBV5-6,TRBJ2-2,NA,TGTGCCAGCAGCGAACTTGACAGCTCTTGGGTGATCGGGGAGCTGTTTTTT,CASSELDSSWVIGELFF
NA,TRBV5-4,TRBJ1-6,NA,TGTGCCACCAGCTCAGGAGGTACACCCCTCCACTTT,CATSSGGTPLHF
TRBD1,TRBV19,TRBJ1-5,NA,TGTGCCAGTAGTGTCCGGGACAGGGGCAATCAGCCCCAGCATTTT,CASSVRDRGNQPQHF
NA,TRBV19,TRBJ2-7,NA,TGTGCCAGTAGTATAGGTACCCTGCTACGGGAGCAGTACTTC,CASSIGTLLREQYF
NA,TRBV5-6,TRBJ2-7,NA,TGTGCCAGCAGCTTGACTGTATACGAGCAGTACTTC,CASSLTVYEQYF
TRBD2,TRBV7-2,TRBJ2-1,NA,TGTGCCAGCAGCTTACCCCAGCGGGGCTGGGATGAGCAGTTCTTC,CASSLPQRGWDEQFF
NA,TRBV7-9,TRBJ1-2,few,TGTGCCAGCAGCTTAATCGGGCAGGGGAATGGCTACACCTTC,CASSLIGQGNGYTF
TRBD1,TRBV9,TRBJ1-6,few,TGTGCCAGCAGCGTGGGGACAGGGAATTCACCCCTCCACTTT,CASSVGTGNSPLHF
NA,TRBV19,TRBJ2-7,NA,TGTGCCAGTAGGCCCTCGGGGGGCGCGGGGCAGTACTTC,CASRPSGGAGQYF
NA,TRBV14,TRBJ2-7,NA,TGTGCCAGCAGCCAAGAAGGGGGGGCGAGCTACGAGCAGTACTTC,CASSQEGGASYEQYF
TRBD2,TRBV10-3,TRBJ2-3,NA,TGTGCCATCAGTGAGTCGCGCGCGCCACTAGCGGGGTATGAAGATACGCAGTATTTT,CAISESRAPLAGYEDTQYF
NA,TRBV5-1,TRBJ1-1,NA,TGCGCCAGCAGCTTGACTCAGGGATTATTACCTGAAGCTTTCTTT,CASSLTQGLLPEAFF
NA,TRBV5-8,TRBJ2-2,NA,TGTGCCAGCAGCTTAGGGACTTTGACCGGGGAGCTGTTTTTT,CASSLGTLTGELFF
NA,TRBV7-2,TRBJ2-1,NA,TGTGCCAGCAGCCTCGGTTGGCGGGGGCACGATGAGCAGTTCTTC,CASSLGWRGHDEQFF
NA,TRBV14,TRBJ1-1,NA,TGTGCCAGCAGCCAAGTACGAGGGTCAAACACTGAAGCTTTCTTT,CASSQVRGSNTEAFF
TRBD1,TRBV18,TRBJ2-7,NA,TGTGCCAGCTCACCACCGACAGGGTCGTACCACGAGCAGTACTTC,CASSPPTGSYHEQYF
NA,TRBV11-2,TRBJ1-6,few,TGTGCCAGCAGCCAGAACAGTAAAAGCTCCTATAATTCACCCCTCCACTTT,CASSQNSKSSYNSPLHF
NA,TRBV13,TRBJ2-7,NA,TGTGCCAGCAGCGGGGGCTCCCGCTACGAGCAGTACTTC,CASSGGSRYEQYF
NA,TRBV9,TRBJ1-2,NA,TGTGCCAGCAGCGTAGGGTCACGTTGGGAGCCCCACTCCTTC,CASSVGSRWEPHSF
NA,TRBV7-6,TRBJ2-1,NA,TGTGCCAGCAGCTTAGCGACTAGTCATGAGCAGTTCTTC,CASSLATSHEQFF
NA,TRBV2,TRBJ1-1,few,TGTGCCAGCAGTGAAGCGGCCGAAATGAACACTGAAGCTTTCTTT,CASSEAAEMNTEAFF